This entry concerns a single TCR beta chain. Libraries were prepared by immunoSEQ multiplex PCR; TCRdb keeps only in-frame clonotypes and omits some of them. Here the sample spans 89,000 or so clones, approximately 78% being singletons. The data are from a study of radiotherapy plus CTLA-4 blockade in lung cancer. The source is a human donor with non-small cell lung cancer who had a partial response to radiotherapy plus ipilimumab. Sample: peripheral blood, taken from a patient treated with radiotherapy plus ipilimumab.

Written as DNA, the CDR3 is TGTGCCACGCCGGGGGGGGCGGGGTCGGGAAACACCATATATTTT. It codes for CATPGGAGSGNTIYF. The chain couples TRBV28 to TRBJ1-3; weak D call: TRBD1 (6 bases). The CDR3 extends over 15 amino acids. V was trimmed by 10 bases and J by 4 bases, leaving 20 bases between them. Per the germline V gene, CDR1 is MDHEN and CDR2 is SYDVKM. Using reference TRBV28 and TRBJ1-3 for the parts outside the CDR3, the full variable domain is DVKVTQSSRYLVKRTGEKVFLECVQDMDHENMFWYRQDPGLGLRLIYFSYDVKMKEKGDIPEGYSVSREKKERFSLILESASTNQTSMYLCATPGGAGSGNTIYFGEGSWLTVV.